These T cell receptor beta chains were read from a single sample in a study of response to subunit inactivated influenza vaccine. TCRdb used MiXCR to reprocess the RT-PCR reads, holding one entry per CDR3 protein. The sample has about 530,000 distinct CDR3 sequences, 13% seen once. Sample: PBMCs from blood, taken more than 35 days after vaccination. The receptors derive from a man aged 45-65 years who received an inactivated influenza vaccine. Both conserved end residues are part of each CDR3. The order of the fields is V gene, CDR3 length, J gene, CDR3 protein.

V gene: TRBV4-2; CDR3 length: 21; J gene: TRBJ1-1; CDR3 protein: CASSQAGDGAFSLKVHTEAFF
V gene: TRBV3-1; CDR3 length: 15; J gene: TRBJ1-6; CDR3 protein: CASSGAGRNNSPLHF
V gene: TRBV4-2; CDR3 length: 17; J gene: TRBJ2-3; CDR3 protein: CASSPTDRGSSQDTQYF
V gene: TRBV7-3; CDR3 length: 15; J gene: TRBJ2-1; CDR3 protein: CASSLIGGKYNEQFF
V gene: TRBV20-1; CDR3 length: 13; J gene: TRBJ2-3; CDR3 protein: CSAKTGNTDTQYF
V gene: TRBV12-3/TRBV12-4; CDR3 length: 14; J gene: TRBJ1-2; CDR3 protein: CASSYFQGVHGYTF
V gene: TRBV7-9; CDR3 length: 17; J gene: TRBJ2-1; CDR3 protein: CASSPGMGLAFYNEQFF
V gene: TRBV20-1; CDR3 length: 13; J gene: TRBJ2-7; CDR3 protein: CSATLAGHYGQYF
V gene: TRBV2; CDR3 length: 11; J gene: TRBJ1-1; CDR3 protein: CASNTNTEAFF
V gene: TRBV24-1; CDR3 length: 14; J gene: TRBJ1-2; CDR3 protein: CATSDWGQIGGYTF
V gene: TRBV20-1; CDR3 length: 15; J gene: TRBJ2-3; CDR3 protein: CSARVEQRSTDTQYF
V gene: TRBV6-2/TRBV6-3; CDR3 length: 15; J gene: TRBJ2-3; CDR3 protein: CASSYPDRVADTQYF
V gene: TRBV4-1; CDR3 length: 18; J gene: TRBJ2-1; CDR3 protein: CASSHSTGLTRPLDEQFF
V gene: TRBV20-1; CDR3 length: 13; J gene: TRBJ1-5; CDR3 protein: CSASDLSNQPQHF
V gene: TRBV7-2; CDR3 length: 14; J gene: TRBJ1-1; CDR3 protein: CASSLRQGNIEAFF
V gene: TRBV12-3/TRBV12-4; CDR3 length: 16; J gene: TRBJ2-2; CDR3 protein: CASSPVVGGGTGELFF
V gene: TRBV24-1; CDR3 length: 19; J gene: TRBJ2-1; CDR3 protein: CATSGTSGGATGSYNEQFF
V gene: TRBV5-6; CDR3 length: 14; J gene: TRBJ2-7; CDR3 protein: CASSEDRGSYEQYF
V gene: TRBV12-3/TRBV12-4; CDR3 length: 13; J gene: TRBJ1-6; CDR3 protein: CASSSGAYSPLHF
V gene: TRBV6-2/TRBV6-3; CDR3 length: 14; J gene: TRBJ2-2; CDR3 protein: CASTHGWGTGELFF
V gene: TRBV7-2; CDR3 length: 15; J gene: TRBJ2-7; CDR3 protein: CASSTRGLAGGEQYF
V gene: TRBV25-1; CDR3 length: 18; J gene: TRBJ2-5; CDR3 protein: CASSEGSPLQRDQETQYF
V gene: TRBV6-5; CDR3 length: 13; J gene: TRBJ1-2; CDR3 protein: CASSYSAGGGYTF
V gene: TRBV7-9; CDR3 length: 17; J gene: TRBJ2-1; CDR3 protein: CASSLGGTSGRRNEQFF
V gene: TRBV12-3/TRBV12-4; CDR3 length: 14; J gene: TRBJ1-5; CDR3 protein: CASSLAERGQPQHF
V gene: TRBV5-1; CDR3 length: 16; J gene: TRBJ2-1; CDR3 protein: CASSFGTSGPYNEQFF
V gene: TRBV5-1; CDR3 length: 15; J gene: TRBJ1-3; CDR3 protein: CASSLDSVRGNTIYF
V gene: TRBV11-2; CDR3 length: 16; J gene: TRBJ2-7; CDR3 protein: CASSPSGERGAYEQYF
V gene: TRBV30; CDR3 length: 12; J gene: TRBJ2-3; CDR3 protein: CAWSFIGDTQYF
V gene: TRBV12-3/TRBV12-4; CDR3 length: 14; J gene: TRBJ2-7; CDR3 protein: CASSRTEFSYEQYF
V gene: TRBV7-2; CDR3 length: 14; J gene: TRBJ2-7; CDR3 protein: CASSGHYPSYEQYF
V gene: TRBV20-1; CDR3 length: 14; J gene: TRBJ2-3; CDR3 protein: CSAKRPASTDTQYF
V gene: TRBV20-1; CDR3 length: 14; J gene: TRBJ2-3; CDR3 protein: CSAISTSGSDTQYF
V gene: TRBV10-3; CDR3 length: 14; J gene: TRBJ2-3; CDR3 protein: CAIGQGTGSDTQYF
V gene: TRBV5-6; CDR3 length: 14; J gene: TRBJ1-4; CDR3 protein: CASSEDATNEKLFF
V gene: TRBV6-2/TRBV6-3; CDR3 length: 15; J gene: TRBJ2-5; CDR3 protein: CASSYLSAEGETQYF
V gene: TRBV4-1; CDR3 length: 17; J gene: TRBJ2-7; CDR3 protein: CASSQLLGQGAVYEQYF
V gene: TRBV29-1; CDR3 length: 14; J gene: TRBJ2-5; CDR3 protein: CSVEETGGWETQYF
V gene: TRBV7-9; CDR3 length: 14; J gene: TRBJ2-7; CDR3 protein: CASSRGHGVHEQYF
V gene: TRBV20-1; CDR3 length: 14; J gene: TRBJ2-7; CDR3 protein: CSAREGRGYAEQYF
V gene: TRBV12-3/TRBV12-4; CDR3 length: 17; J gene: TRBJ2-3; CDR3 protein: CASSAGSGGWSTDTQYF
V gene: TRBV4-2; CDR3 length: 13; J gene: TRBJ2-3; CDR3 protein: CASSQGSADTQYF
V gene: TRBV29-1; CDR3 length: 17; J gene: TRBJ2-2; CDR3 protein: CSGQAPLGAGAGGELFF
V gene: TRBV28; CDR3 length: 15; J gene: TRBJ2-5; CDR3 protein: CASSLWGDIQETQYF
V gene: TRBV4-2; CDR3 length: 16; J gene: TRBJ2-1; CDR3 protein: CASSQGVGGSFDEQFF
V gene: TRBV3-1; CDR3 length: 12; J gene: TRBJ2-7; CDR3 protein: CASSQVSYEQYF
V gene: TRBV6-4; CDR3 length: 15; J gene: TRBJ2-7; CDR3 protein: CASSPDWDRCFEQYF
V gene: TRBV12-3/TRBV12-4; CDR3 length: 12; J gene: TRBJ1-1; CDR3 protein: CASSYLVGGAFF
V gene: TRBV29-1; CDR3 length: 12; J gene: TRBJ2-3; CDR3 protein: CSVLVRTDTQYF